A single sample is the source of the 8 T cell receptor beta chains below, sequenced in a study of persistence of HIV-infected CD4 T cells. No antigen has been identified for these receptors. The libraries were made with immunoSEQ version 4 in survey mode. Clones were read by immunoSEQ multiplex PCR, and TCRdb kept only the in-frame ones, dropping some. This sample has under 35,000 clones, with around 70% found just once. An overlapping HIV-1 Gag peptide pool stimulated these cells at roughly 1 ug/peptide/mL. Sorting selected CD4+ T cells upregulating both CD40 ligand and CD69. Specimen: CD4+ T cells sorted from PBMCs after approximately 20-hour stimulation, collected from a patient who received antiretroviral therapy. The receptors were gathered from an adult man with HIV who was CMV-seropositive.

The rearrangement uses TRBV7-9 and TRBJ1-2; 9 bases fit TRBD1. There are 13 residues in the CDR3. Losses at the gene ends were 7 bases for V and 2 bases for J; bases not matched to a gene: 2. The germline gives CDR1 SEHNR, CDR2 FQNEAQ (reference sequence). The CDR3 sequence: CASMGQGNYGYTF. CDR3 nucleotide sequence: TGTGCCAGCATGGGACAGGGCAACTATGGCTACACCTTC.

By frequency in the sample, this clone is medium-sized. In DNA, the CDR3 is TGCGCCAGCGCCGGGCCAACCAAGAACACTGAAGCTTTCTTT. Protein: CASAGPTKNTEAFF. V is TRBV4-1 and J is TRBJ1-1; D gene uncertain. Trimming removed 8 bases from V and 1 base from J, with 14 bases in between. CDR1 and CDR2 from the germline V gene are MGHRA and YSYEKL. CDR3 length: 14 residues.

The chain has TRBV27 and TRBJ1-2; TRBD1 matches 7 bases. Germline V gene sequence: CDR1 MNHEY, CDR2 SMNVEV (reference sequence). V was pared by 1 base and J by 8 bases, with 7 bases of the junction left unmatched. The CDR3 consists of 14 residues. This chain's CDR3 is CASSLFAGGEGYTF. CDR3 bases: TGTGCCAGCAGTTTATTTGCAGGGGGAGAAGGCTACACCTTC.

The V gene is TRBV2, the J gene TRBJ1-5; the D is unclear. The CDR3 runs to 17 residues. V lost 2 bases and J lost 5, with 19 bases in between. CDR1 SNHLY and CDR2 FYNNEI come from the germline V gene. CDR3 residues: CASSEWFRGLPDQPQHF. CDR3 coding DNA: TGTGCCAGCAGTGAATGGTTTCGAGGGCTCCCCGATCAGCCCCAGCATTTT.

V is TRBV11-3 and J is TRBJ2-1, with TRBD1 matching 7 bases. Per the germline V gene, CDR1 is SGHNT and CDR2 is YENEEA. This CDR3 region has 15 residues. With 5 bases clipped from V and 5 bases from J, the junction kept 9 bases outside the gene matches. This CDR3 reads CASSPSSTGNNEQFF. The CDR3 DNA reads as TGTGCCAGCAGCCCCAGCTCGACAGGGAACAATGAGCAGTTCTTC.

The chain employs TRBV2 and TRBJ2-5; D call uncertain. Germline CDR1 SNHLY, CDR2 FYNNEI. V shed 3 bases and J shed 1 base, with 15 bases lying between them. The CDR3 spans 16 residues. DNA of the CDR3: TGTGCCAGCAGTGAGAGTTGGCGGCGGATCCAAGAGACCCAGTACTTC. Amino acid sequence: CASSESWRRIQETQYF.

The chain uses TRBV9 and TRBJ2-1, with 10 bases lining up with TRBD1. Trimming removed 3 bases from V and 8 bases from J; junction bases left unmatched: 8. The CDR3 runs 15 residues. Germline CDR1 is SGDLS and CDR2 is YYNGEE. This CDR3 reads CASSARGQGKDEQFF. CDR3 DNA: TGTGCCAGCAGCGCCCGGGGACAGGGGAAGGATGAGCAGTTCTTC. Full variable domain (outside the CDR3, taken from reference TRBV9 and TRBJ2-1): DSGVTQTPKHLITATGQRVTLRCSPRSGDLSVYWYQQSLDQGLQFLIQYYNGEERAKGNILERFSAQQFPDLHSELNLSSLELGDSALYFCASSARGQGKDEQFFGPGTRLTVL.

This clone has a handful of counts. One end of the junction does not line up with germline, which may come from a read error. This chain connects TRBV5-1 to TRBJ2-2; D not resolved. The V gene's germline CDR1 is SGHRS and CDR2 YFSETQ. The CDR3 loop spans 15 amino acids. The CDR3 sequence: CASSLVQTKTGELFF. The CDR3 region has the DNA TGCGCCAGCAGCTTGGTGCAGACGAAGACCGGGGAGCTGTTTTTT.